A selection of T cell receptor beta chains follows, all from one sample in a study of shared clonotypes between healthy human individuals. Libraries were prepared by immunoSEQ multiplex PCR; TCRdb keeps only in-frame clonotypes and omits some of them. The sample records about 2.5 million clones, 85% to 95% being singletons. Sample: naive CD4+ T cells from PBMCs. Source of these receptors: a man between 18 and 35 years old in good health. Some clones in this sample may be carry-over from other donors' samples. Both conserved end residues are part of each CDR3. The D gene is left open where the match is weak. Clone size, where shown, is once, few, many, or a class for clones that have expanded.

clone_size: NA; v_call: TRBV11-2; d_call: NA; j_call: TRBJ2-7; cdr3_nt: TGTGCCAGCAGCGGCAGGGTTCGCAGGGAGCAGTACTTC; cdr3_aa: CASSGRVRREQYF
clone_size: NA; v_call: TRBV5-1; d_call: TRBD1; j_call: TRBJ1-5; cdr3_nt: TGCGCCAGCAGCCAGACAGGGGGGCAGCCCCAGCATTTT; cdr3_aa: CASSQTGGQPQHF
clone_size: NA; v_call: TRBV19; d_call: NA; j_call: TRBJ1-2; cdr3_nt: TGTGCCAGTAGTATCGCAGGGAACTATGGCTACACCTTC; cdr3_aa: CASSIAGNYGYTF
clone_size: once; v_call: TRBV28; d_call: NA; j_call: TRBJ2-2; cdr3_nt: TGTGCCAGCAGTGGGACTTCCACCGGGGAGCTGTTTTTT; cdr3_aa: CASSGTSTGELFF
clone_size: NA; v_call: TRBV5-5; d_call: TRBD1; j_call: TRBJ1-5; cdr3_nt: TGTGCCAGCAGCTTCACAGGGGATCAGCCCCAGCATTTT; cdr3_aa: CASSFTGDQPQHF
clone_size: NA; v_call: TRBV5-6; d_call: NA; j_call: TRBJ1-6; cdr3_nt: TGTGCCAGCAGCTTGATGGGGGGAGAGTCACCCCTCCACTTT; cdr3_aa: CASSLMGGESPLHF
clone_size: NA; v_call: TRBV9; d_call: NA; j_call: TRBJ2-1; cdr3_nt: TGTGCCAGCAGCGTCGGCGGGACCTCCTACAATGAGCAGTTCTTC; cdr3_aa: CASSVGGTSYNEQFF
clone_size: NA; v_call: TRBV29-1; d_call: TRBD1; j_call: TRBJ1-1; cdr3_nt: TGCAGCGTACGCAGAGACCGTACAGGGGAGGGCACTGAAGCTTTCTTT; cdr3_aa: CSVRRDRTGEGTEAFF
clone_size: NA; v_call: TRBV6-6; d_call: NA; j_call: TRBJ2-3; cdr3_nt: TGTGCCAGCAGCTTCAGCAGATCCACAGATACGCAGTATTTT; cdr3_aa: CASSFSRSTDTQYF
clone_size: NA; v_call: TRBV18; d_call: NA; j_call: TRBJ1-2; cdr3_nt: TGTGCCAGCTCACCCGCCATTGGTGGCTACACCTTC; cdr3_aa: CASSPAIGGYTF
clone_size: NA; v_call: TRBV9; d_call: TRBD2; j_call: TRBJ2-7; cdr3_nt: TGTGCCAGCAGCCCCCATGGGGCTAGCGGGAGTGGCGAGCAGTACTTC; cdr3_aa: CASSPHGASGSGEQYF
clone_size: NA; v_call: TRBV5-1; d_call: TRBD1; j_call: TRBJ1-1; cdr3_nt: TGCGCCAGCAGCTCAGGACAGGGGAACACTGAAGCTTTCTTT; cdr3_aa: CASSSGQGNTEAFF
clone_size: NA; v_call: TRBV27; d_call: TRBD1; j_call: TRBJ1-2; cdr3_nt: TGTGCCAGCAGTCCATTGGGACAGGGGATCTATGGCTACACCTTC; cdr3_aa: CASSPLGQGIYGYTF
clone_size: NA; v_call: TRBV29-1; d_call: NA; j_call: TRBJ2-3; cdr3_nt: TGCAGCGTTGGGGCCCGGTTCCGTCGCGGCACAGATACGCAGTATTTT; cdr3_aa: CSVGARFRRGTDTQYF
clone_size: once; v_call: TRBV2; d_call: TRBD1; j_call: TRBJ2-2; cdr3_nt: TGTGCCAGCAGGACAGGGGGTATGTCCGGGGAGCTGTTTTTT; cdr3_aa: CASRTGGMSGELFF
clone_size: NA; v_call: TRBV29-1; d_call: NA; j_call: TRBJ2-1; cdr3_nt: TGCAGCGTTGATGTATCCCCCCCAAATGAGCAGTTCTTC; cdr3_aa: CSVDVSPPNEQFF
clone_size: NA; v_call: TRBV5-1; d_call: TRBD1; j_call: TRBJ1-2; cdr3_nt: TGCGCCAGCAGCTTGAGCGGACAGGCGGGCTATGGCTACACCTTC; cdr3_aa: CASSLSGQAGYGYTF
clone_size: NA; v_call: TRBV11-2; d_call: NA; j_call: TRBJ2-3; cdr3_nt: TGTGCCAGCAGCTTAGGCGTCAGCACAGATACGCAGTATTTT; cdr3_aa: CASSLGVSTDTQYF
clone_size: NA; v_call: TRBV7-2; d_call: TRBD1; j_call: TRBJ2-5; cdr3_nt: TGTGCCAGCCGACAGGGGGCAAGGCAAGAGACCCAGTACTTC; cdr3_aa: CASRQGARQETQYF
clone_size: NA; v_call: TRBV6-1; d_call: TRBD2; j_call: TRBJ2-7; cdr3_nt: TGTGCCAGCATGACTAGCGGGAGTGGCGGGCAGTACTTC; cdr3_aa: CASMTSGSGGQYF
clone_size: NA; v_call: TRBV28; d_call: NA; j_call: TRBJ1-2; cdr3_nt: TGTGCCAACCAATCCCCAGGGGACGCTAGTGGCTACACCTTC; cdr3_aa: CANQSPGDASGYTF
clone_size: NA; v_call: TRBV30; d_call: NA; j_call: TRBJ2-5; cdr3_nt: TGTGCCTGGTCCCAAGAGACCCAGTACTTC; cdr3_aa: CAWSQETQYF
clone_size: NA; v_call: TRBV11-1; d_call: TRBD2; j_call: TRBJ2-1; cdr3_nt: TGTGCCAGCAGCCAAGATGGGCGGGAGTCCTACAATGAGCAGTTCTTC; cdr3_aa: CASSQDGRESYNEQFF
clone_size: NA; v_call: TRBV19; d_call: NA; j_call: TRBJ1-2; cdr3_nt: TGTGCCAGTAGTATAATCCCGACAGGAGCCTTCTATGGCTACACCTTC; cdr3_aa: CASSIIPTGAFYGYTF
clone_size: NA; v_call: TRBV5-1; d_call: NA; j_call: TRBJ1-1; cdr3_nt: TGCGCCAGCAGCTCGATGGGGTTTGAAGCTTTCTTT; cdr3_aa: CASSSMGFEAFF
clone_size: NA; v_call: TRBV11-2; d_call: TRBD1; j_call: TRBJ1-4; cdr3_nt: TGTGCCAGCAGCTTATCTTCCCCCAGGACAGGGAATGAAAAACTGTTTTTT; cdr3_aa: CASSLSSPRTGNEKLFF
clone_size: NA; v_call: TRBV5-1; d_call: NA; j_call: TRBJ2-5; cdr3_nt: TGCGCCAGCAGCACCGGACGGGGCGGGGAGACCCAGTACTTC; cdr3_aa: CASSTGRGGETQYF
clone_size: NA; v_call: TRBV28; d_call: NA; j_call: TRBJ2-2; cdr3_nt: TGTGCCAGCTATACAGGGTTGGGCACCGGGGAGCTGTTTTTT; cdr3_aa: CASYTGLGTGELFF
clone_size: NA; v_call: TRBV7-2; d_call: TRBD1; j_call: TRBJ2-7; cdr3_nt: TGTGCCAGCAGCCCCGGGACAGGGGGCGAGCAGTACTTC; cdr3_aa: CASSPGTGGEQYF
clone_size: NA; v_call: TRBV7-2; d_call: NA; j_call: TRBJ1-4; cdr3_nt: TGTGCCAGCAGCTTCCCCCCCGGAGGGGAAACTAATGAAAAACTGTTTTTT; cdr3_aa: CASSFPPGGETNEKLFF
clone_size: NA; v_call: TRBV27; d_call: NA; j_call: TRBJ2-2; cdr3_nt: TGTGCCAGCAAAGGTTTGAGGGGCACCGGGGAGCTGTTTTTT; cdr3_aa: CASKGLRGTGELFF
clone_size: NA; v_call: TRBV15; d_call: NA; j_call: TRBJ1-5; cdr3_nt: TGTGCCACCAGCAGAGTGGGGGCGGGGGCAGGGCTCCTTAGCAATCAGCCCCAGCATTTT; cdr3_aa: CATSRVGAGAGLLSNQPQHF
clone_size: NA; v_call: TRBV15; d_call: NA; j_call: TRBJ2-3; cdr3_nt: TGTGCCACCAGCCGGACTAGGGGGAGCACAGATACGCAGTATTTT; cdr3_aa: CATSRTRGSTDTQYF
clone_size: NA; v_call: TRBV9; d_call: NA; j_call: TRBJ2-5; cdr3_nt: TGTGCCAGCAGCCCCACGCGGGGAGGGGGCAGGGAGACCCAGTACTTC; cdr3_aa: CASSPTRGGGRETQYF
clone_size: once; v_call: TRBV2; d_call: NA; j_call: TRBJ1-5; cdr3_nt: TGTGCCAGCAGTGTCCTACCCGGGGGGGACTTTAGCAATCAGCCCCAGCATTTT; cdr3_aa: CASSVLPGGDFSNQPQHF
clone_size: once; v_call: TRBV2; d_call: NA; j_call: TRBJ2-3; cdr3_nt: TGTGCCAGCAGTGAAGCGAGGGATACGCAGTATTTT; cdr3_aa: CASSEARDTQYF
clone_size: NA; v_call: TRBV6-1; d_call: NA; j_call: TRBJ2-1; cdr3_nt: TGTGCCAGCAATGCCTATAGTACCTACAATGAGCAGTTCTTC; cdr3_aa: CASNAYSTYNEQFF
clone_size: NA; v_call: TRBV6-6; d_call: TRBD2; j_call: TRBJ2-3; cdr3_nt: TGTGCCAGCAGCCCGAAGCGGGGAGTCACAGATACGCAGTATTTT; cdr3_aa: CASSPKRGVTDTQYF
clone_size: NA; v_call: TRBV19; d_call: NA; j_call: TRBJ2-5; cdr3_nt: TGTGCCAGTAGTACCGCGGACCAAGAGACCCAGTACTTC; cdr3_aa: CASSTADQETQYF
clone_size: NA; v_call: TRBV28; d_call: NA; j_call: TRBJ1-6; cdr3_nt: TGTGCCAGCAGCCAAGCCGGGGCCTTAGTAAACTATTCACCCCTCCACTTT; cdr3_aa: CASSQAGALVNYSPLHF